Below, one TCR beta chain is given with its context. Its antigen is as yet unknown. J was trimmed by 5 bases and V by 6 bases; bases with no gene match: 17. The CDR3 spans 18 residues. CDR1 and CDR2 (germline): SGHVS, FQNEAQ. Investigators spread the genomic DNA of each subset evenly over several immunoSEQ plates. On sorted subsets, replicate PCRs used roughly 220 ng DNA, or 30,000 or so T cell genomes. Data came from immunoSEQ multiplex PCR; TCRdb stores just in-frame clones and leaves some out. This table holds 2 million to 2.5 million clones, approximately 95% found once. The source of the sample is a study of shared clonotypes between healthy human individuals. Study in general: Those who served as donors were a couple of women and a few men between the ages of 18 and 49. Points from the study as a whole: Generation of non-shared clonotypes was less probable than generation of clonotypes shared by all four donors.

V and J are TRBV7-8 and TRBJ2-5; 11 bases line up with TRBD2. This receptor was identified in a man between 18 and 35 years old in good health. The sequencing input was naive CD4+ T cells sorted from blood. Subset meaning: CD45RA+ positively selected. CDR3 protein: CASRRKIGLAGLEETQYF. DNA for the CDR3: TGTGCCAGCAGACGAAAGATCGGACTAGCGGGTCTAGAGGAGACCCAGTACTTC.